The 29 T cell receptor beta chains below all came from one sample that was sequenced in a study of blood T cell repertoires in COVID-19 (TCRdb year 2020). The library was made by the immunoSEQ multiplex PCR assay. TCRdb holds this immuneACCESS table with in-frame rearrangements only. Some clones are missing; in checked studies, unresolved V genes explain under half, and the rest has no known cause. The sample table records approximately 250,000 clones; roughly 85% of these occur just once. The ten largest clones take up 5.1% of the sample. Sequenced material: peripheral blood. Every receptor here comes from a man in his fifties or sixties with COVID-19, enrolled during active disease.

This clone was counted once. V gene TRBV5-6 combines with J gene TRBJ2-4; the D gene is possibly TRBD1 (6 bases). This CDR3 is 15 amino acids long. Between the trimmed V and J ends, which lost 4 bases and 7 bases, there was a span of 18 bases. Germline V gene data show CDR1 as SGHDT and CDR2 as YYEEEE. The CDR3 DNA is TGTGCCAGCAGCCTTACAGGGCCAGGTTTGAACATTCAGTACTTC. Translated, it gives CASSLTGPGLNIQYF.

The chain carries TRBV2 and TRBJ1-1, with 7 bases matching TRBD1. The V gene end was trimmed by 4 bases and the J gene end by 1 base; junction bases not matched to a gene: 0. The CDR3 is 13 amino acids. From germline, CDR1 is SNHLY and CDR2 FYNNEI. The CDR3 region has the DNA TGTGCCAGCAGTGGGGACAGGAACACTGAAGCTTTCTTT. Protein: CASSGDRNTEAFF.

This clone was counted many times. The rearrangement uses TRBV6-4 and TRBJ2-1, with 10 bases aligning to TRBD2. CDR3 size: 14 residues. V dropped 3 bases and J dropped 5; count of bases not matched to a gene: 1. Looked up from germline, CDR1 is MRHNA and CDR2 is SNTAGT. CDR3 region: CASSEAGGHNEQFF. The CDR3 DNA reads TGTGCCAGCAGTGAAGCGGGGGGGCACAATGAGCAGTTCTTC.

The chain joins TRBV20-1 to TRBJ1-2, with TRBD1 as a possible D gene (5 bases). The CDR3 is 11 residues long. The V gene's germline CDR1 is DFQATT and CDR2 SNEGSKA (reference sequence). Trimming left V 5 bases short and J 8 bases short, with 12 bases between. Written as DNA, the CDR3 is TGCAGTGCTGGTCAGGGTCTCGGCTACACCTTC. Its translation: CSAGQGLGYTF.

The chain has TRBV27 and TRBJ2-2, with D tentatively TRBD1 (6 bases). CDR1 and CDR2 from the germline V gene are MNHEY and SMNVEV (reference sequence). V was cut by 4 bases and J by 3 bases, with 18 bases left in between. The CDR3 is made up of 17 amino acids. The CDR3 sequence: CASSSSTGTPYTGELFF. The CDR3, as DNA: TGTGCCAGCAGTTCGTCGACCGGGACACCCTACACCGGGGAGCTGTTTTTT.

The genes are TRBV6-6 and TRBJ1-1, with no clear D. Germline V lookup: CDR1 MNHNY, CDR2 SVGAGI (reference sequence). This CDR3 spans 14 amino acids. Trimming cost V 1 base and J 2 bases, with 8 bases left between them. The CDR3 coding sequence is TGTGCCAGCAGTTACTTCGGGTTCAACACTGAAGCTTTCTTT. This sequence encodes CASSYFGFNTEAFF.

The V and J genes are TRBV6-5 and TRBJ1-2; TRBD1 might be the D (6 bases). The ends were cut back, 8 bases at V and 1 base at J, with 11 bases in the middle. Per the germline V gene, CDR1 is MNHEY and CDR2 is SVGAGI. The CDR3 is 13 amino acids. CDR3 residues: CASLNRDNYGYTF. The CDR3 DNA is TGTGCCAGCCTCAACAGGGATAACTATGGCTACACCTTC.

The chain combines TRBV4-2 with TRBJ1-4; TRBD1 is a possible D gene (6 bases). With 4 bases removed from V and 4 bases from J, the gap between germline ends came to 10 bases. Per germline, CDR1 LGHNA and CDR2 YNFKEQ. The CDR3 length is 14 residues. DNA of the CDR3: TGTGCCAGCAGCCCCGGGACAAATAATGAAAAACTGTTTTTT. It codes for CASSPGTNNEKLFF.

The V gene is TRBV7-6, the J gene TRBJ2-7; D perhaps matches TRBD1 (6 bases). CDR1 SGHVS and CDR2 FNYEAQ come from the germline V gene. V was shortened by 1 base and J by 2 bases, with 12 bases between the two germline ends. This CDR3 is 15 amino acids long. DNA of the CDR3: TGTGCCAGCAGCTTAGTAGGGACACCAACCTACGAGCAGTACTTC. Translated, it gives CASSLVGTPTYEQYF.

This chain uses TRBV29-1 with TRBJ2-1, with 9 nucleotides matching TRBD1. Trimming took 6 bases from V and 2 from J; bases not matched to a gene: 5. This CDR3 comprises 14 residues. CDR1 and CDR2 (germline): SQVTM, ANQGSEA. Here the CDR3 reads CSVWDRAAYNEQFF. CDR3 bases: TGCAGCGTCTGGGACAGGGCCGCCTACAATGAGCAGTTCTTC.

The CDR3 sequence: CASSFRDREFNEQFF. Here the CDR3 DNA reads TGTGCCAGCAGCTTCCGGGACAGGGAATTCAATGAGCAGTTCTTC. The chain joins TRBV7-2 to TRBJ2-1; 9 positions match TRBD1. This CDR3 has 15 residues. The J segment lost 6 bases and the V segment lost 3 bases, leaving 6 bases of the junction unmatched. The germline CDR1 and CDR2 sequences are SGHTA and FQGNSA.

J is TRBJ2-2 and V is TRBV4-3, with D tentatively TRBD2 (6 bases). In germline, CDR1 is LGHNA, CDR2 YSLEER. V was pared by 1 base and J by 4 bases, with 10 bases between. The CDR3 consists of 15 residues. This CDR3 is CASSQGWGGTGELFF. The DNA for the CDR3 is TGCGCCAGCAGCCAAGGGTGGGGAGGCACCGGGGAGCTGTTTTTT.

The genes are TRBV9 and TRBJ1-3, with 7 positions matching TRBD1. V shed 0 bases, J shed 0 bases, and the junction held 9 bases outside the gene matches. The CDR3 covers 18 residues. CDR1 is SGDLS and CDR2 is YYNGEE in the germline V gene. The CDR3 is CASSVGAGGRYSGNTIYF. The CDR3 DNA sequence: TGTGCCAGCAGCGTAGGTGCAGGGGGGAGATACTCTGGAAACACCATATATTTT. Full variable domain (outside the CDR3, taken from reference TRBV9 and TRBJ1-3): DSGVTQTPKHLITATGQRVTLRCSPRSGDLSVYWYQQSLDQGLQFLIQYYNGEERAKGNILERFSAQQFPDLHSELNLSSLELGDSALYFCASSVGAGGRYSGNTIYFGEGSWLTVV.

The chain has TRBV4-2 and TRBJ1-2; tentative D call: TRBD1 (5 bases). Per the germline V gene, CDR1 is LGHNA and CDR2 is YNFKEQ. Trimming took 0 bases from V and 5 from J, leaving 16 bases between them. There are 16 residues in the CDR3. The CDR3 region is CASSQDGGGSPYGYTF. CDR3 nucleotide sequence: TGTGCCAGCAGCCAAGATGGCGGGGGGTCGCCATATGGCTACACCTTC.

There are a few counts of this clone. The chain employs TRBV3-1 (or the pseudogene TRBV3-2) and TRBJ1-6; TRBD1 aligns across 8 bases. J was trimmed by 7 bases and V by 6 bases; bases with no gene match: 5. The V gene's germline CDR1 is LGHDT and CDR2 YNNKEL (reference sequence). The CDR3 runs 14 residues. The CDR3: CASRQGAGNSPLHF. CDR3 sequence (DNA): TGTGCCAGCAGGCAGGGGGCTGGGAATTCACCCCTCCACTTT.

The chain joins TRBV5-6 to TRBJ1-6; D may be TRBD1 (6 bases). This CDR3 is 18 amino acids long. The V end lost 4 bases, the J end lost 0 bases, and 17 bases lay between the germline ends. Germline loops: CDR1 SGHDT, CDR2 YYEEEE. The CDR3 nucleotides read TGTGCCAGCAGCCCCGGGACACCCAAGAACTCCTATAATTCACCCCTCCACTTT. It codes for CASSPGTPKNSYNSPLHF. The complete variable domain, with remaining parts taken from reference TRBV5-6 and TRBJ1-6, reads DAGVTQSPTHLIKTRGQQVTLRCSPKSGHDTVSWYQQALGQGPQFIFQYYEEEERQRGNFPDRFSGHQFPNYSSELNVNALLLGDSALYLCASSPGTPKNSYNSPLHFGNGTRLTVT.

CDR3 DNA: TGCAGCTCGAGGGGGGGTGGCACCGGGGAGCTGTTTTTT. Translation gives CSSRGGGTGELFF. The chain carries TRBV29-1 and TRBJ2-2; weak D call: TRBD2 (7 bases). This CDR3 is 13 amino acids long. The V and J ends lost 8 bases and 4 bases respectively, with 14 bases between them. Germline V gene lookup returns CDR1 SQVTM and CDR2 ANQGSEA.

The rearrangement links TRBV19 to TRBJ1-2; no reliable D call. The CDR3 totals 14 residues. Trimming pared 1 base from V and 2 bases from J, leaving 8 bases between. Looked up from germline, CDR1 is LNHDA and CDR2 is SQIVND (reference sequence). The CDR3 coding sequence is TGTGCCAGTAGTATAGTTCACACGAACTATGGCTACACCTTC. As protein: CASSIVHTNYGYTF.

This clone was seen a handful of times. The CDR3: CAWSVSMNTEAFF. Written as DNA, the CDR3 is TGTGCCTGGAGTGTAAGCATGAACACTGAAGCTTTCTTT. The chain joins TRBV30 to TRBJ1-1; D call uncertain. Trimming removed 0 bases at V and 0 bases at J, with 5 bases between. Germline-derived CDR1 and CDR2 are GTSNPN and SVGIG (reference sequence). CDR3 length: 13 residues.

V is TRBV11-1 and J is TRBJ2-7; 7 positions agree with TRBD1. The V gene end was trimmed by 5 bases and the J gene end by 1 base; junction bases not matched to a gene: 5. CDR3 length equals 14 residues. CDR1 is SGHAT and CDR2 is FQDESV in the germline V gene (reference sequence). The CDR3 reads CASSQTGMSYEQYF. The CDR3 DNA follows: TGTGCCAGCAGCCAGACAGGGATGTCCTACGAGCAGTACTTC.

This chain joins TRBV29-1 and TRBJ1-3; D is possibly TRBD1 (6 bases). The germline V and J ends were trimmed by 6 bases and 8 bases, with 20 bases remaining between them. The germline V gene encodes CDR1 SQVTM and CDR2 ANQGSEA. The CDR3 has 14 residues. The CDR3 coding sequence is TGCAGCGTCGGAATGCAGGGGATAGGACACACCATATATTTT. Translated: CSVGMQGIGHTIYF.

V is TRBV7-8 and J is TRBJ1-1; TRBD1 is a possible D gene (6 bases). V dropped 5 bases and J dropped 0 bases, with 13 bases sitting between them. CDR3 length equals 15 residues. CDR1 and CDR2 (germline): SGHVS, FQNEAQ. CDR3 nucleotides: TGTGCCAGCAGCATTCAGGGGAGCATGAACACTGAAGCTTTCTTT. Amino acids: CASSIQGSMNTEAFF.

The rearrangement uses TRBV7-6 and TRBJ2-2, with 10 bases lining up with TRBD2. The CDR3 runs 16 residues. The germline CDR1 and CDR2 sequences are SGHVS and FNYEAQ. The ends lost 5 bases at V and 4 bases at J; junction bases unmatched: 7. The DNA for the CDR3 is TGTGCCAGCAGCACCAGCGGGGGGGGCTTCACCGGGGAGCTGTTTTTT. The encoded protein is CASSTSGGGFTGELFF.

The chain uses TRBV19 and TRBJ2-3; TRBD2 matches at 11 bases. This CDR3 contains 17 residues. Germline values: CDR1 LNHDA, CDR2 SQIVND (reference sequence). V gave up 6 bases and J gave up 5 bases; unmatched junction bases: 13. The CDR3 DNA reads as TGTGCCAGTAGCAATATAGCGGGGGGGCCCTTCGTAGATACGCAGTATTTT. Protein product: CASSNIAGGPFVDTQYF.

This clone was detected only once. The chain uses TRBV25-1 and TRBJ1-2; maybe TRBD1 (5 bases). From germline, CDR1 is MGHDK and CDR2 SYGVNS. The V and J ends lost 8 bases and 4 bases respectively, with 8 bases between them. This CDR3 region has 11 residues. CDR3 nucleotides: TGTGCCAGCCTCGACAGCTATGGCTACACCTTC. Amino acid sequence: CASLDSYGYTF.

The chain links TRBV6-2 or TRBV6-3 to TRBJ2-1; TRBD2 agrees at 8 bases. The length of the CDR3 is 16 residues. CDR1 and CDR2 from the germline V gene are MNHEY and SVGEGT. V lost 5 bases to trimming and J lost 4 bases; unmatched junction nucleotides: 10. CDR3 sequence reads: CASSPKGRGVYNEQFF. CDR3 DNA sequence: TGTGCCAGCAGTCCGAAAGGGCGGGGGGTTTACAATGAGCAGTTCTTC.

V gene TRBV5-1 combines with J gene TRBJ1-2; 10 nucleotides match TRBD1. From germline, CDR1 is SGHRS and CDR2 YFSETQ. This CDR3 region has 14 residues. The V gene end was trimmed by 5 bases and the J gene end by 7 bases; junction bases not matched to a gene: 8. CDR3 nucleotides: TGCGCCAGCAGAACCGGGACAGGGGATGGTGGCTACACCTTC. This encodes CASRTGTGDGGYTF.

This clone came up once. The chain recombines TRBV28 with TRBJ2-1; 10 nucleotides agree with TRBD2. J lost 3 bases, V lost 4 bases, and 6 bases had no gene match. The CDR3 extends over 16 amino acids. The germline V gene encodes CDR1 MDHEN and CDR2 SYDVKM. The CDR3 coding sequence is TGTGCCAGCAGTTCCCTGAGCGGGGGGGACTACAATGAGCAGTTCTTC. Protein sequence: CASSSLSGGDYNEQFF.

The genes are TRBV9 and TRBJ1-6; 8 bases map to TRBD1. The CDR3 is 16 residues long. J lost 2 bases, V lost 4 bases, and 5 bases had no gene match. Germline V CDR1 and CDR2: SGDLS, YYNGEE. CDR3 in amino acids: CASSPRTGTYNSPLHF. CDR3 nucleotides: TGTGCCAGCAGCCCGCGGACAGGGACCTATAATTCACCCCTCCACTTT. Based on the CDR3 plus reference TRBV9 and TRBJ1-6, the full variable domain is DSGVTQTPKHLITATGQRVTLRCSPRSGDLSVYWYQQSLDQGLQFLIQYYNGEERAKGNILERFSAQQFPDLHSELNLSSLELGDSALYFCASSPRTGTYNSPLHFGNGTRLTVT.